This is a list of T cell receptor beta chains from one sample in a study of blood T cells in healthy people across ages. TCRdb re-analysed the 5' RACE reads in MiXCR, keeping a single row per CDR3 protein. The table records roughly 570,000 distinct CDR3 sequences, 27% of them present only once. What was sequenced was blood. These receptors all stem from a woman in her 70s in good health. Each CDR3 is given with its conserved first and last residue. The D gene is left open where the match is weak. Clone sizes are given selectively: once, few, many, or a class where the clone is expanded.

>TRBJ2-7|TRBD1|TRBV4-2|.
TGTGCCAGCAGCCGTTTGGGGACAGGGGACCTCTACGAGCAGTACTTC
CASSRLGTGDLYEQYF
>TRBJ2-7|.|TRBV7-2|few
TGTGCCAGCAGCGGGAAGACAGGCCCCTACGAGCAGTACTTC
CASSGKTGPYEQYF
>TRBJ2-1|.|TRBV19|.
TGTGCCAGCCTAACTGGAGGGGCTGGCAATGAGCAGTTCTTC
CASLTGGAGNEQFF
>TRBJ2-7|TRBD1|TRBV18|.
TGTGCCAGCTTGGATCAACCACGGGACAGTTCCTACGAGCAGTACTTC
CASLDQPRDSSYEQYF
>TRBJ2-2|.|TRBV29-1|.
TGCGGCGTGCAGGGTTCTTCGACCGGGGAGCTGTTTTTT
CGVQGSSTGELFF
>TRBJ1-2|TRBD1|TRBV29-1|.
TGCAGCGGCGGACAGGGAGGTGGCTACACCTTC
CSGGQGGGYTF
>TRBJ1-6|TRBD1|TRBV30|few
TGTGCCTGGAACGGGGGACAGTACAATTCACCCCTCCACTTT
CAWNGGQYNSPLHF
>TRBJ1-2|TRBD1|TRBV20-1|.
TGCAGTGGATCCGACAGCGGACAGGGGACCTATGGCTACACCTTC
CSGSDSGQGTYGYTF
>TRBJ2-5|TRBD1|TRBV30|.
TGTGCCTGGAGCACAGGGGGAGCAGAGACCCAGTACTTC
CAWSTGGAETQYF
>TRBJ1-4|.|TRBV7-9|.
TGTGCCAGCAGCCTAGGGATCGCCGTCTTATCGAATGAAAAACTGTTTTTT
CASSLGIAVLSNEKLFF